This T cell receptor (beta chain) was sequenced during a study of CD8 T cells in Susac syndrome. RNA in amounts of about 0.45 to 1 ug was reverse transcribed with random hexamers. Coverage of TCR beta CDR3 amplification by immunoSEQ multiplex PCR extended to 54 Vbeta and 13 Jbeta. TCRdb reanalysed the immunoSEQ multiplex PCR reads using MiXCR and keeps one entry per CDR3 protein. The sample has 90,000 to 150,000 distinct CDR3 sequences, approximately 93% seen once. Sequencing of TCR beta was carried out in blood CD8+ and CD4+ T cells. The multiple sclerosis controls, all treatment-naive patients, had relapsing-remitting disease that was stable or active. Purification of the CD8+ and CD4+ T cells relied on negative isolation, and TEMRA cells underwent FACS enrichment. This CDR3 comprises 12 residues. The V gene's germline CDR1 is LGHDT and CDR2 YNNKEL (reference sequence). Deletions cut 1 base from V and 3 bases from J, with 2 bases between.

This sequence was found in a human donor with multiple sclerosis. The chain joins TRBV3-1 to TRBJ2-3; D unresolved. Sequencing used CD4+ T cells from PBMCs. In DNA form, the CDR3 reads TGTGCCAGCAGCCAAGTAACAGATACGCAGTATTTT. Residues: CASSQVTDTQYF.